Following are 32 T cell receptor beta chains from one sample sequenced in a study of identical twins. TCRdb re-derived calls from the 5' RACE reads in MiXCR, one entry per CDR3 protein. The sample has hundreds of thousands of distinct CDR3 sequences, 18% seen once. The same data also contributed to another study, on T cells expressing NK-cell markers.

Sequences were obtained from PBMCs. The receptors shown here come from a woman aged 18-29 years in good health.

The chain links TRBV25-1 to TRBJ1-2; no reliable D call. V lost 6 bases to trimming and J lost 7 bases, with 15 bases between them. The CDR3 length is 13 residues. Germline CDR1 reads MGHDK; CDR2 reads SYGVNS. The CDR3 DNA is TGTGCCAGCAGACAGATCACTTACTGTGGCTACACCTTC. Amino acids: CASRQITYCGYTF.

This clonotype was detected a few times. V and J are TRBV29-1 and TRBJ2-6; 8 positions agree with TRBD2. This CDR3 is 14 amino acids long. The V gene end was trimmed by 6 bases and the J gene end by 7 bases; junction bases not matched to a gene: 8. CDR1 is SQVTM and CDR2 is ANQGSEA in the germline V gene. The CDR3 DNA follows: TGCAGCGTGACTAGCGAGTCTTTTGCCAACGTCCTGACTTTC. Amino acid sequence: CSVTSESFANVLTF.

This chain uses TRBV6-1 with TRBJ2-4; D is unresolved. With 1 base removed from V and 1 base from J, the gap between germline ends came to 2 bases. The CDR3 runs 13 residues. CDR1 is MNHNS, CDR2 SASEGT, per germline. CDR3 sequence: CASSEVAKNIQYF. For the CDR3, the DNA is TGTGCCAGCAGTGAAGTTGCCAAAAACATTCAGTACTTC.

As DNA, the CDR3 is TGCGCCAGCAGCGACCTTGGCGGGAGGGCAGATACGCAGTATTTT. Translation: CASSDLGGRADTQYF. The rearrangement joins TRBV5-1 to TRBJ2-3; 9 bases fit TRBD2. The CDR3 totals 15 residues. Germline lookup yields CDR1 SGHRS and CDR2 YFSETQ. J was trimmed by 4 bases and V by 4 bases; bases with no gene match: 7.

This rearrangement joins TRBV10-3 to TRBJ2-1; D gene uncertain. This CDR3 is built from 14 residues. CDR1 and CDR2 from the germline V gene are ENHRY and SYGVKD. Trimming took 11 bases from V and 1 from J, leaving 15 bases between them. The CDR3 reads CALRKSRSYNEQFF. The CDR3 coding sequence is TGTGCCTTAAGGAAAAGTCGGTCCTACAATGAGCAGTTCTTC.

This clonotype was counted between two and nine times. The rearrangement links TRBV20-1 to TRBJ2-3, with D unclear. The CDR3 is 15 amino acids. Germline CDR1 and CDR2: DFQATT and SNEGSKA (reference sequence). V lost 1 base and J lost 4, with 15 bases in between. Here the CDR3 reads CSARVSLRSSDTQYF. DNA for the CDR3: TGCAGTGCTAGAGTTTCCCTACGTTCCTCAGATACGCAGTATTTT.

V and J are TRBV7-9 and TRBJ1-1; D might be TRBD1 (5 bases). The V end was cut by 7 bases, the J end by 3 bases, with 15 bases between. Germline assignment: CDR1 SEHNR and CDR2 FQNEAQ (reference sequence). The CDR3 consists of 14 residues. CDR3 bases: TGTGCCAGCATCCACCAGGGTCTGGACACTGAAGCTTTCTTT. This sequence encodes CASIHQGLDTEAFF.

This clonotype appeared a few times. This chain links TRBV20-1 with TRBJ2-5; weak D call: TRBD1 (6 bases). The CDR3 contains 14 residues. Germline V gives CDR1 DFQATT, CDR2 SNEGSKA (reference sequence). The ends were cut back, 6 bases at V and 7 bases at J, with 21 bases in the middle. The CDR3 DNA sequence: TGCAGTGCGTCCTTAAGGGGGTCCGCGGGGACCCAGTACTTC. It yields the protein CSASLRGSAGTQYF.

This clonotype was seen many times. The chain couples TRBV12-3 or TRBV12-4 to TRBJ1-2; 8 bases map to TRBD1. The CDR3 contains 15 residues. Losses at the gene ends were 4 bases for V and 3 bases for J; bases not matched to a gene: 7. As DNA, the CDR3 is TGTGCCAGCAGTTCGGACAGGGAGGGGTACTATGGCTACACCTTC. Translation: CASSSDREGYYGYTF.

Only a few counts were recorded for this clonotype. This chain uses TRBV12-3 or TRBV12-4 with TRBJ1-1, with D uncertain. Trimming took 6 bases from V and 3 from J, leaving 17 bases between them. The CDR3 totals 15 residues. CDR3 nucleotides: TGTGCCAGCAGAGAAGCGACCGGGTGGGACACTGAAGCTTTCTTT. Residues: CASREATGWDTEAFF.

The V gene is TRBV6-1, the J gene TRBJ2-1; D is possibly TRBD1 or TRBD2 (5 bases each). Germline-derived CDR1 and CDR2 are MNHNS and SASEGT. The CDR3 covers 16 residues. The ends were cut back, 3 bases at V and 0 bases at J, with 12 bases in the middle. CDR3 nucleotides: TGTGCCAGCAGTGAGACCGGGACGGTCTCCTACAATGAGCAGTTCTTC. It codes for CASSETGTVSYNEQFF.

This clonotype came up a few times. The chain has TRBV14 and TRBJ2-1; 9 bases fit TRBD2. Looked up from germline, CDR1 is SGHDN and CDR2 is FVKESK. V lost 7 bases and J lost 6; bases outside the gene matches: 10. The CDR3 contains 15 residues. The CDR3 region is CASTSRGLAINEQFF. CDR3 nucleotide sequence: TGTGCCAGCACCTCACGGGGACTAGCCATCAATGAGCAGTTCTTC.

This clonotype was detected a few times. DNA for the CDR3: TGTGCCAGCAGCCAAGGACTGGCACGCACAGATACGCAGTATTTT. The encoded protein is CASSQGLARTDTQYF. The chain uses TRBV14 and TRBJ2-3, with D unclear. CDR1 is SGHDN, CDR2 FVKESK, per germline. The CDR3 is 15 amino acids. Trimming left V 1 base short and J 1 base short, with 9 bases between.

This chain links TRBV6-5 with TRBJ1-2; weak D call: TRBD1 (5 bases). CDR3 length equals 11 residues. The germline V and J ends were trimmed by 7 bases and 7 bases, with 10 bases remaining between them. Germline V lookup: CDR1 MNHEY, CDR2 SVGAGI. The CDR3 bases are TGTGCCAGCATGGGGCTGTCTGGCTACACCTTC. Its protein is CASMGLSGYTF.

The chain combines TRBV20-1 with TRBJ1-4, with D possibly being TRBD1 (5 bases). CDR1 is DFQATT, CDR2 SNEGSKA, per germline (reference sequence). This CDR3 contains 13 residues. V dropped 8 bases and J dropped 8 bases, with 18 bases sitting between them. Here the CDR3 DNA reads TGCAGTACCCCTCGCCAGGGTGGCGAAAAACTGTTTTTT. This translates into CSTPRQGGEKLFF.

The V and J genes are TRBV20-1 and TRBJ2-7; D is unclear. In germline, CDR1 is DFQATT, CDR2 SNEGSKA (reference sequence). The CDR3 totals 13 residues. Trimming stripped 6 bases from V and 2 bases from J, with 14 bases between. This CDR3 reads CSAGFQETYEQYF. The CDR3 region has the DNA TGCAGTGCCGGATTCCAAGAAACCTACGAGCAGTACTTC.

This clonotype was counted between two and nine times. The CDR3 nucleotides read TGCGCCAGCAGGCATGCGGGGGCCTACAATGAGCAGTTCTTC. It is translated as CASRHAGAYNEQFF. The V call is TRBV5-1, the J call TRBJ2-1; the match to TRBD2 covers 7 bases. The CDR3 length is 14 residues. V lost 5 bases and J lost 2; bases outside the gene matches: 4. Germline CDR1 SGHRS, CDR2 YFSETQ.

The sample holds a few counts of this clonotype. This chain connects TRBV5-1 to TRBJ2-1; D is ambiguous. The CDR3 covers 12 residues. Per germline, CDR1 SGHRS and CDR2 YFSETQ. Trimming shortened V by 2 bases and J by 9 bases, and 9 bases separated the two germline ends. The CDR3 region has the DNA TGCGCCAGCAGCTTACCCTCCGCTGAGCAGTTCTTC. Encoded protein: CASSLPSAEQFF.

The gene calls are TRBV29-1 and TRBJ2-3, with TRBD1 identical over 7 bases. V dropped 7 bases and J dropped 1; count of bases not matched to a gene: 8. CDR3 length: 14 residues. The germline gives CDR1 SQVTM, CDR2 ANQGSEA. CDR3 amino acids: CSGSYRGGTDTQYF. The CDR3 nucleotides read TGCAGCGGTTCCTACAGGGGAGGCACAGATACGCAGTATTTT.

The chain is built from TRBV29-1 and TRBJ2-3; D is ambiguous. Germline CDR1 is SQVTM and CDR2 is ANQGSEA. V lost 4 bases and J 6 bases, leaving 5 bases between the germline ends. The CDR3 extends over 10 amino acids. The CDR3 loop reads CSVGWDTQYF. DNA of the CDR3: TGCAGCGTTGGCTGGGATACGCAGTATTTT.

The V call is TRBV29-1, the J call TRBJ2-2; TRBD1 aligns across 10 bases. The CDR3 length is 15 residues. Germline lookup yields CDR1 SQVTM and CDR2 ANQGSEA. V dropped 1 base and J dropped 1; count of bases not matched to a gene: 0. DNA of the CDR3: TGCAGCGTTGAAGGGGACAGGGGGAACACCGGGGAGCTGTTTTTT. Residues: CSVEGDRGNTGELFF.

In this sample, this clonotype turned up a few times. The rearrangement joins TRBV20-1 to TRBJ2-1; D uncertain. The V end was cut by 3 bases, the J end by 5 bases, with 14 bases between. The CDR3 contains 14 residues. CDR1 is DFQATT and CDR2 is SNEGSKA in the germline V gene (reference sequence). The CDR3 region is CSARDRIKDNEQFF. In DNA, the CDR3 is TGCAGTGCTAGGGACCGGATAAAGGACAATGAGCAGTTCTTC.

The chain combines TRBV6-4 with TRBJ2-3, with 8 bases aligning to TRBD2. V dropped 2 bases and J dropped 6; count of bases not matched to a gene: 7. The CDR3 length is 15 residues. Per the germline V gene, CDR1 is MRHNA and CDR2 is SNTAGT. CDR3 in amino acids: CASSDRRGGMDTQYF. In DNA, the CDR3 is TGTGCCAGCAGTGACCGCCGGGGGGGCATGGATACGCAGTATTTT.

This chain joins TRBV10-3 and TRBJ1-5; D might be TRBD1 (5 bases). The CDR3 covers 15 residues. CDR1 is ENHRY and CDR2 is SYGVKD in the germline V gene. The V end was cut by 0 bases, the J end by 8 bases, with 14 bases between. The CDR3 bases are TGTGCCATCAGTGAGTCGACAGCATGGTCGGAGCCCCAGCATTTT. Translation: CAISESTAWSEPQHF.

This clonotype has a handful of counts. The V call is TRBV13, the J call TRBJ2-1, with D possibly called TRBD1 or TRBD2 (5 bases each). Trimming removed 5 bases at V and 2 bases at J, with 25 bases between. CDR3 length equals 19 residues. Germline V gives CDR1 PRHDT, CDR2 FYEKMQ (reference sequence). The CDR3, as DNA: TGTGCCAGCAGCCTAGCTACCCAACGGGACCCCCACACCTACAATGAGCAGTTCTTC. Amino acid sequence: CASSLATQRDPHTYNEQFF. The whole variable domain, remainder taken from reference TRBV13 and TRBJ2-1, is AAGVIQSPRHLIKEKRETATLKCYPIPRHDTVYWYQQGPGQDPQFLISFYEKMQSDKGSIPDRFSAQQFSDYHSELNMSSLELGDSALYFCASSLATQRDPHTYNEQFFGPGTRLTVL.

J is TRBJ1-1 and V is TRBV18; 9 bases agree with TRBD1. V lost 5 bases, J lost 1 base, and 5 bases stayed unmatched. Germline assignment: CDR1 KGHSH and CDR2 LQKENI. The CDR3 loop spans 15 amino acids. CDR3 nucleotides: TGTGCCAGCTCAACAACGACAGGGGGGAACACTGAAGCTTTCTTT. Residues: CASSTTTGGNTEAFF. Full variable domain (remainder filled in from reference TRBV18 and TRBJ1-1): NAGVMQNPRHLVRRRGQEARLRCSPMKGHSHVYWYRQLPEEGLKFMVYLQKENIIDESGMPKERFSAEFPKEGPSILRIQQVVRGDSAAYFCASSTTTGGNTEAFFGQGTRLTVV.

In this sample, this clonotype turned up a few times. The V call is TRBV10-3, the J call TRBJ1-6; 8 bases align to TRBD1. This CDR3 has 13 amino acids. The germline V gene has CDR1 ENHRY and CDR2 SYGVKD. Trimming took 10 bases from V and 11 from J; bases not matched to a gene: 10. The CDR3 DNA follows: TGTGCCACGACAGGGGCAGATGCGGCACCCCTCCACTTT. This gives the protein CATTGADAAPLHF.

This chain joins TRBV7-9 and TRBJ1-1; the D is unclear. This CDR3 contains 13 residues. Germline lookup yields CDR1 SEHNR and CDR2 FQNEAQ (reference sequence). V lost 5 bases, J lost 0 bases, and 7 bases lay in between. The DNA of the CDR3 is TGTGCCAGCAGCGAGCGAGTGAACACTGAAGCTTTCTTT. Amino acids: CASSERVNTEAFF.

Details on this clonotype: Without the conserved terminal phenylalanine or tryptophan, this CDR3 likely stems from a read error. V and J are TRBV9 and TRBJ2-5, with TRBD1 matching over 9 bases. The germline CDR1 and CDR2 sequences are SGDLS and YYNGEE. CDR3 length: 15 amino acids. Trimming removed 0 bases from V and 4 bases from J; junction bases left unmatched: 4. The CDR3 region is CASSVVGQGGETQYL. The CDR3 bases are TGTGCCAGCAGCGTAGTGGGACAGGGTGGAGAGACCCAGTACCTC.

This clonotype was counted a few times. The chain recombines TRBV29-1 with TRBJ2-5; TRBD2 is a possible D gene (6 bases). The CDR3 loop spans 12 amino acids. The V end lost 6 bases, the J end lost 7 bases, and 15 bases lay between the germline ends. Germline values: CDR1 SQVTM, CDR2 ANQGSEA. The CDR3 reads CSVGTHRGTQYF. The CDR3, as DNA: TGCAGCGTCGGGACTCACAGAGGGACCCAGTACTTC.

This clonotype has a handful of counts. The V and J genes are TRBV20-1 and TRBJ1-6; TRBD1 matches 9 bases. This CDR3 comprises 12 residues. Trimming at V came to 7 bases and at J to 9 bases, leaving 4 bases not matched to a gene. Germline lookup yields CDR1 DFQATT and CDR2 SNEGSKA (reference sequence). CDR3 amino acids: CSVGQGISPLHF. CDR3 sequence (DNA): TGCAGTGTTGGACAGGGGATTTCACCCCTCCACTTT.

The V gene is TRBV21-1, the J gene TRBJ2-7. TRBV21-1 is flagged as a pseudogene. The CDR3 sequence is 17 residues long. CDR3 DNA: TGTGCCAGCAGCATAAGGGAGCGTAATGGGTTCACCTACGAGCAGTACTTC. Protein: CASSIRERNGFTYEQYF.